One sample yielded the 11 T cell receptor beta chains listed below, sequenced in a study of T cells after yellow fever vaccination. TCRdb called the 5' RACE reads again in MiXCR, with one record for every CDR3 protein. The sample lists about 30,000 distinct CDR3 sequences, about 6% seen once, with more than 20% in the top ten. Sequencing was performed on PBMCs, either bulk or a sorted T-cell subset (CD4+, CD8+, memory, or dextramer-sorted; not recorded which), taken on the day of the yellow fever booster vaccination. The source is a man younger than 45 who received the YFV17D yellow fever vaccine.

This clonotype was picked up many times. This chain uses TRBV7-2 with TRBJ2-7; D ambiguous. V was cut by 3 bases and J by 0 bases, with 3 bases left in between. CDR3 length: 12 amino acids. The germline V gene encodes CDR1 SGHTA and CDR2 FQGNSA. The CDR3 nucleotides read TGTGCCAGCAGCTTCAGCTCCTACGAGCAGTACTTC. Translating gives CASSFSSYEQYF.

This clonotype was recorded many times. V is TRBV10-3 and J is TRBJ2-7; 11 bases line up with TRBD2. The length of the CDR3 is 17 residues. Trimming at V came to 4 bases and at J to 9 bases, leaving 17 bases not matched to a gene. Germline lookup yields CDR1 ENHRY and CDR2 SYGVKD. CDR3 residues: CAISGSDGLAGGVGQYF. CDR3 sequence (DNA): TGTGCCATCAGTGGATCTGACGGACTAGCGGGCGGAGTAGGGCAGTACTTC.

This clonotype occurred many times. The rearrangement uses TRBV19 and TRBJ1-2; the D gene is possibly TRBD1 (5 bases). Germline assignment: CDR1 LNHDA and CDR2 SQIVND (reference sequence). Trimming pared 4 bases from V and 2 bases from J, leaving 8 bases between. The CDR3 runs 13 residues. CDR3 in DNA: TGTGCCAGTAGTAGGGGACTCAACTATGGCTACACCTTC. Translated, it gives CASSRGLNYGYTF.

This clonotype was found a few times. V usage is TRBV12-3 or TRBV12-4 and J usage is TRBJ1-5, with D possibly TRBD1 on 5 matching bases. The V end lost 6 bases, the J end lost 5 bases, and 14 bases lay between the germline ends. This CDR3 has 14 amino acids. The CDR3 DNA is TGTGCCAGCAGCTCCCTAGACAGCTATCAGCCCCAGCATTTT. It specifies CASSSLDSYQPQHF.

This clonotype showed up just a few times. The rearrangement uses TRBV27 and TRBJ1-2, with D maybe TRBD1 (6 bases). The CDR3 extends over 15 amino acids. Germline V gene data show CDR1 as MNHEY and CDR2 as SMNVEV (reference sequence). Trimming removed 7 bases at V and 2 bases at J, with 17 bases between. CDR3: CASTPGTTGNYGYTF. CDR3 DNA: TGTGCCAGCACCCCTGGTACGACAGGAAACTATGGCTACACCTTC.

This clonotype has more than one count but fewer than ten. The chain recombines TRBV6-2 or TRBV6-3 with TRBJ2-1; no clear D. V lost 2 bases and J 12 bases, leaving 11 bases between the germline ends. Germline V CDR1 and CDR2: MNHEY, SVGEGT. The CDR3 covers 12 residues. In DNA, the CDR3 is TGTGCCAGCAGTTACCCCCCCCCGGGGCAGTTCTTC. This sequence encodes CASSYPPPGQFF.

Many counts were recorded for this clonotype. The CDR3 DNA is TGTGCCAGTAGCTTCGACAACTCTGGGGCCAACGTCCTGACTTTC. Protein sequence: CASSFDNSGANVLTF. J is TRBJ2-6 and V is TRBV19; D gene unclear. Between the trimmed V and J ends, which lost 6 bases and 0 bases, there was a span of 9 bases. The CDR3 runs to 15 residues. Per germline, CDR1 LNHDA and CDR2 SQIVND (reference sequence).

The J gene is TRBJ2-5, the V gene TRBV3-1, with TRBD2 matching 8 bases. Trimming cost V 3 bases and J 4 bases; bases outside gene matches: 7. Germline lookup yields CDR1 LGHDT and CDR2 YNNKEL (reference sequence). This CDR3 has 15 amino acids. CDR3 sequence: CASSQARLARETQYF. DNA of the CDR3: TGTGCCAGCAGCCAGGCCCGACTAGCGAGAGAGACCCAGTACTTC.

This clonotype was found many times. The chain combines TRBV20-1 with TRBJ2-5, with D possibly being TRBD2 (6 bases). CDR1 is DFQATT and CDR2 is SNEGSKA in the germline V gene (reference sequence). V was clipped by 2 bases and J by 4 bases, with 17 bases between them. This CDR3 region has 15 residues. The chain's CDR3 is CSARSGEAVGETQYF. In DNA form, the CDR3 reads TGCAGTGCTAGATCTGGGGAGGCAGTTGGAGAGACCCAGTACTTC.

Many counts were recorded for this clonotype. This chain's CDR3 is CASTGAKLAFF. The DNA for the CDR3 is TGTGCCAGCACGGGGGCGAAGTTGGCTTTCTTT. The rearrangement joins TRBV19 to TRBJ1-1; a possible D gene is TRBD1 (6 bases). V lost 9 bases and J 11 bases, leaving 16 bases between the germline ends. The CDR3 spans 11 residues. Germline values: CDR1 LNHDA, CDR2 SQIVND (reference sequence).

This clonotype was seen at least ten times. The gene calls are TRBV7-3 and TRBJ2-1, with 9 bases matching TRBD2. Germline V lookup: CDR1 SGHTA, CDR2 FQGTGA. With 7 bases clipped from V and 2 bases from J, the junction kept 6 bases outside the gene matches. The CDR3 consists of 15 residues. The CDR3, as DNA: TGTGCCAGCAAAGTTAGCGGGAGTCCCTACAATGAGCAGTTCTTC. Translation: CASKVSGSPYNEQFF.